The present T cell receptor beta chain was sequenced within a study of molecular identifiers for immune sequencing clone quantification. Naive CD8 T cells were picked out by sorting for CD8+CD4-CCR7+CD45RA+. The table lists this clonotype with many counts. Each CDR3 protein is one row after TCRdb ran MiXCR on the PCR reads. The repertoire includes hundreds of thousands of distinct CDR3 sequences, about 22% of them detected once, and approximately 0.8% sits in the top ten. This CDR3 has 16 residues. Germline V CDR1 and CDR2: MNHEY, SVGEGT. Trimming shortened V by 1 base and J by 4 bases, and 14 bases separated the two germline ends.

The source is a human donor in good health. Some libraries in this study had Jurkat cell RNA spiked in. Input material: naive CD8+ T cells from blood, with Jurkat cell RNA spiked in. As for subset: FACS-sorted CD8+CD4-CCR7+CD45RA+ naive T cells. V and J are TRBV6-2 or TRBV6-3 and TRBJ1-5, with D hard to call. In nucleotides, the CDR3 is TGTGCCAGCAGTTACTGGAGTGTGCAGGTAAATCAGCCCCAGCATTTT. Amino acid sequence: CASSYWSVQVNQPQHF.